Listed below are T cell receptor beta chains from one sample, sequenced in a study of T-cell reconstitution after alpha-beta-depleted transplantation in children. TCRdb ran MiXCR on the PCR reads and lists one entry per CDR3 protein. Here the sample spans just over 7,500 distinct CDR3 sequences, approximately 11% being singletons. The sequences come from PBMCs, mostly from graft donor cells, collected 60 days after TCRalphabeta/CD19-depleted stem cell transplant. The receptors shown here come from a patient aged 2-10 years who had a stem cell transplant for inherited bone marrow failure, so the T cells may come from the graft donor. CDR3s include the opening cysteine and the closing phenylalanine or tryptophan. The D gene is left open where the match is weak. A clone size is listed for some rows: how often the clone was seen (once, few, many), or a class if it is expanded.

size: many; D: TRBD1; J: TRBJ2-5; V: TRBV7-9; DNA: TGTGCCAGCAGCCCGACAGGGCTCCGAGAGACCCAGTACTTC; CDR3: CASSPTGLRETQYF
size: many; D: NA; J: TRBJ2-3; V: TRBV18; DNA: TGTGCCAGCTCACCAGTCAGGGCTGGCACAGATACGCAGTATTTT; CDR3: CASSPVRAGTDTQYF
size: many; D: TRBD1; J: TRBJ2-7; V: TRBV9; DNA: TGTGCCAGCAGCCAGGGGGCAGGGTCAACCTACGAGCAGTACTTC; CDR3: CASSQGAGSTYEQYF
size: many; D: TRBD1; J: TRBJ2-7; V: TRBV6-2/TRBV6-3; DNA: TGTGCCACCAGGGACAGGGGGCGCCGTGAGCAGTACTTC; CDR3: CATRDRGRREQYF
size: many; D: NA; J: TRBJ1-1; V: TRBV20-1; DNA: TGCAGTGCAAACAGGGTGGTAGCTGAAGCTTTCTTT; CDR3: CSANRVVAEAFF
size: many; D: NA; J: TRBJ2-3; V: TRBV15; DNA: TGTGCCACCAGCAGAGATCGCGGGCGGGACGCCACAGATACGCAGTATTTT; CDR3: CATSRDRGRDATDTQYF
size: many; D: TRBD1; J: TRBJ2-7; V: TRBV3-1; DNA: TGTGCCAGCAGCCTTACAGGGGCTAGGCCCTACGAGCAGTACTTC; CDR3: CASSLTGARPYEQYF
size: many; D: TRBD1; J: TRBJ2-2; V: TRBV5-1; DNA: TGCGCCAGCAGCCCCGGGACAGGGCGGAGCGGGGAGCTGTTTTTT; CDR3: CASSPGTGRSGELFF
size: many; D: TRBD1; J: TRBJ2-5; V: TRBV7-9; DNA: TGTGCCAGCAGCTTAGTACACAGGGGAGAGACCCAGTACTTC; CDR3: CASSLVHRGETQYF
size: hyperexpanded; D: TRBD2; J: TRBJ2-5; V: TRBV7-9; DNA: TGTGCCAGCTCCGGGGTAGCGGGAGGAGGAGAGACCCAGTACTTC; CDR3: CASSGVAGGGETQYF
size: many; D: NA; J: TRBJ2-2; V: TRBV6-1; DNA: TGTGCCAGCAGTGAATACGGGGGGCTTAGCGGGGAGCTGTTTTTT; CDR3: CASSEYGGLSGELFF
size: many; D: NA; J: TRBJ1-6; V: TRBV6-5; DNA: TGTGCCAGCAGTTACGTCCGGGCCTCACCCCTCCACTTT; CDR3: CASSYVRASPLHF
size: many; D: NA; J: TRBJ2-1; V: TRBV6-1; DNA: TGTGCCAGCAGTACCCGGGCCCGGGCCTACAATGAGCAGTTCTTC; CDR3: CASSTRARAYNEQFF
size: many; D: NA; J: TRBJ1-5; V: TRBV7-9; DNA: TGTGCCAGCAGCCGGGCATATCAGCCCCAGCATTTT; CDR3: CASSRAYQPQHF
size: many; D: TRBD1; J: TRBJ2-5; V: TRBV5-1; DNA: TGCGCCAGCTCCGGGGGACAGGGAATACAAGAGACCCAGTACTTC; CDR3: CASSGGQGIQETQYF
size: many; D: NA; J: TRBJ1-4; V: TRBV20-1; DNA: TGCAGTGCTAGTTGGGCAGGGGTGACGGAAAAACTGTTTTTT; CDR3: CSASWAGVTEKLFF
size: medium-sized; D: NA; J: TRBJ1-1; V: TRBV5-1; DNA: TGCGCCAGCACCGAGGAGGGCAGGGGTGTTACTGAAGCTTTCTTT; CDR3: CASTEEGRGVTEAFF
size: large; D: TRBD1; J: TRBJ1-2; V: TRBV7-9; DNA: TGTGCCAGCAGCCACCCAAGGACAGGCTTCCTTTCCTATGGCTACACCTTC; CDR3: CASSHPRTGFLSYGYTF
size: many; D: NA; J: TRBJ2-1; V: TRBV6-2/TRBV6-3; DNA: TGTGCCAGCACCATATACAGGGTCGGTGAGCAGTTCTTC; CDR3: CASTIYRVGEQFF
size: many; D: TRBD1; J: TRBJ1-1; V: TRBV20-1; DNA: TGCAGTGCTAGAGATCGGACAGGGGGCACTGAAGCTTTCTTT; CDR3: CSARDRTGGTEAFF
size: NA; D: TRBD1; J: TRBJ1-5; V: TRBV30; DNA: TGTGCCTGGACGGACAGGGGCGGCAATCAGCCCCAGCATTTT; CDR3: CAWTDRGGNQPQHF
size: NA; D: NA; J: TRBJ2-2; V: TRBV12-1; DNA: TGTGCCAGCAGCTCTAGGCTGCTCTCCGGGGTGCTGTTTTTT; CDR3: CASSSRLLSGVLFF
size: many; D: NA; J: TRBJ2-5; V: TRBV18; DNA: TGTGCCAGCTCACCAAGGTTACAAGAGACCCAGTACTTC; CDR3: CASSPRLQETQYF